This T cell receptor beta chain comes out of a study of cytomegalovirus exposure and HLA in healthy donors. Regarding the study as a whole: Later analysis associated a missense DCLRE1C variant with TCR beta V- and J-gene trimming.

This CDR3 is built from 15 residues. Germline CDR1 GTSNPN, CDR2 SVGIG (reference sequence). With 7 bases removed from V and 5 bases from J, the gap between germline ends came to 20 bases. Healthy bone marrow donors made up the donors. In the PCR, 60 Vbeta and 13 Jbeta primers were used. The repertoire was sequenced with immunoSEQ multiplex PCR; TCRdb's copy has only in-frame clones and lacks some. Among 150,000 to 200,000 clones listed, 85% were seen once. For this clone: Its target is not known.

The sequencing sample was made of PBMCs. This receptor was identified in a woman aged 45-60 years in good health and CMV-seronegative. V and J are TRBV30 and TRBJ2-2, with a tentative D call TRBD1 (6 bases). The CDR3: CASSLGAGRTGELFF. The DNA for the CDR3 is TGTGCCTCGAGCTTGGGGGCGGGCCGGACCGGGGAGCTGTTTTTT.